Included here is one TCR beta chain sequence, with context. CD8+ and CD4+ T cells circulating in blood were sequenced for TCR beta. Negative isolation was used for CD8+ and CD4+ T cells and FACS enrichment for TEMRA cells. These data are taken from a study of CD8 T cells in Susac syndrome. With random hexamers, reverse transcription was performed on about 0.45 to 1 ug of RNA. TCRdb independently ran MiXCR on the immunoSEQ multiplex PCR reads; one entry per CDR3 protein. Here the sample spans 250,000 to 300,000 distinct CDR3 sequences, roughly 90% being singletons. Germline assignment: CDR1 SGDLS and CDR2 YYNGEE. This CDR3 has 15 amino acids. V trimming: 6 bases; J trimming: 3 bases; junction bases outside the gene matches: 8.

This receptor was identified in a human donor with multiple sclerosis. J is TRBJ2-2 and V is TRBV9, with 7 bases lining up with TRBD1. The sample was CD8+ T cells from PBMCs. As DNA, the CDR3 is TGTGCCAGCACCTCAGGGGACAGTTACACCGGGGAGCTGTTTTTT. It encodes CASTSGDSYTGELFF.